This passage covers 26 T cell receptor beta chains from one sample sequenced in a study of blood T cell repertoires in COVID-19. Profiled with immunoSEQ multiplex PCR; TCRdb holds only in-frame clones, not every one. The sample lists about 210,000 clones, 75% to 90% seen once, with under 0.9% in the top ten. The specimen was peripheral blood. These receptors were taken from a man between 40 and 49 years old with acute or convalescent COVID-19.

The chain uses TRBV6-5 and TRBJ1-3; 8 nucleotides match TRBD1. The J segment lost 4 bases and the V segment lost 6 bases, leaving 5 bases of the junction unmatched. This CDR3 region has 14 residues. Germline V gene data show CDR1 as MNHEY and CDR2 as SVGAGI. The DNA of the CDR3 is TGTGCCAGCAGAAGGGACAGGACAGGAAACACCATATATTTT. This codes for CASRRDRTGNTIYF.

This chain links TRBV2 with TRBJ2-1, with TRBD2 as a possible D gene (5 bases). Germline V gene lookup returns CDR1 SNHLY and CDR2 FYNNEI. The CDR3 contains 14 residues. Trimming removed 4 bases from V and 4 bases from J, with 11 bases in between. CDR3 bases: TGTGCCAGCAGTGGTCTAGCCTGGTACAATGAGCAGTTCTTC. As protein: CASSGLAWYNEQFF.

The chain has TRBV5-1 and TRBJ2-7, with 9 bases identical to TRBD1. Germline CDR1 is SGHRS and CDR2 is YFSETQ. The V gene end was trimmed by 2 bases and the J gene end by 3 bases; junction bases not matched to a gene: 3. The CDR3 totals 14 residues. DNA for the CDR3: TGCGCCAGCAGCTTAGGGACAGGGTACTACGAGCAGTACTTC. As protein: CASSLGTGYYEQYF.

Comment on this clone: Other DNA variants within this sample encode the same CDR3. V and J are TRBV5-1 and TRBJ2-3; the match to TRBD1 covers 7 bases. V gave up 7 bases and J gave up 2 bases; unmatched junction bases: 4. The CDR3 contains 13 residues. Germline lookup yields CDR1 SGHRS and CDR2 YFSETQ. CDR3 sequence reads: CASGTGDTDTQYF. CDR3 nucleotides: TGCGCCAGCGGTACAGGGGACACAGATACGCAGTATTTT.

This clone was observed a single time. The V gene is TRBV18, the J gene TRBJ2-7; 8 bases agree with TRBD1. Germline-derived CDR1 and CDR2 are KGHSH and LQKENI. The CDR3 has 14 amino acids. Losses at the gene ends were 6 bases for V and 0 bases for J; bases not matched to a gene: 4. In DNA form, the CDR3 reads TGTGCCAGCTCGTCCGGGACAGGCTCCTACGAGCAGTACTTC. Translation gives CASSSGTGSYEQYF.

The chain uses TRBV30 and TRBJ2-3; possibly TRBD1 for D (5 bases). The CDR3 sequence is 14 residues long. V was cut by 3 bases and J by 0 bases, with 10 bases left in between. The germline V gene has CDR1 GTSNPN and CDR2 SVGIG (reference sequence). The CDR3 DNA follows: TGTGCCTGGAGGAGGCAGGGAAGCACAGATACGCAGTATTTT. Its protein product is CAWRRQGSTDTQYF.

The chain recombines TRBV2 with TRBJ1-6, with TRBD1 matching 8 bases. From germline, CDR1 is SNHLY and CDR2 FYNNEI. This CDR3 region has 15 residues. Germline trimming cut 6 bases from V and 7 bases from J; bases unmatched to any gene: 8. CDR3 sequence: CASSTDRAANSPLHF. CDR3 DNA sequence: TGTGCCAGCAGCACGGACAGGGCGGCAAATTCACCCCTCCACTTT.

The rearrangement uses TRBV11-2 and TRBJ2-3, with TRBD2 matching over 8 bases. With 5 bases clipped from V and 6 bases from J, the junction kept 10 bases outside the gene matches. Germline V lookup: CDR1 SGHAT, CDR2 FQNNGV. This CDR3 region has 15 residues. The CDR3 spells CASSPPSGGPDTQYF. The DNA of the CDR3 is TGTGCCAGCAGCCCCCCATCGGGGGGGCCTGATACGCAGTATTTT.

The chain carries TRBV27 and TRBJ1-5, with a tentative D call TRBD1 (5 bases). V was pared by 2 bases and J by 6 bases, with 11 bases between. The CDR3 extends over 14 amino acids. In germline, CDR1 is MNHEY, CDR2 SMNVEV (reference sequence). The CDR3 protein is CASSLRQGSQPQHF. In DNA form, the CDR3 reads TGTGCCAGCAGTTTAAGGCAGGGCAGTCAGCCCCAGCATTTT.

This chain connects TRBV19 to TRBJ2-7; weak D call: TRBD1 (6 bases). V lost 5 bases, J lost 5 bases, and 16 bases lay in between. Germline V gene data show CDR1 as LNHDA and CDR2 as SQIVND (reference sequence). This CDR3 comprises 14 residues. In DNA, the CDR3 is TGTGCCAGTAGTGAAACCGGGACACCCGACGAGCAGTACTTC. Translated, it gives CASSETGTPDEQYF.

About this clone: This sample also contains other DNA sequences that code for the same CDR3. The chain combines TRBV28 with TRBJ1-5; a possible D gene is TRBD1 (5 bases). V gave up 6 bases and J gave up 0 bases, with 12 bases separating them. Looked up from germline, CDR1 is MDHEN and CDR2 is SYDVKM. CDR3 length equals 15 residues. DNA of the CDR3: TGTGCCAGCAGAGGCGGGGGGGATAGCAATCAGCCCCAGCATTTT. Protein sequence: CASRGGGDSNQPQHF.

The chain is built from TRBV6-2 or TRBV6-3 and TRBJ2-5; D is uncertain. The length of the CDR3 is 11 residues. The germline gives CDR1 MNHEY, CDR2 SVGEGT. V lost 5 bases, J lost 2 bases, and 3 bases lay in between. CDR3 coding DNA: TGTGCCAGCAGTCGGCAAGAGACCCAGTACTTC. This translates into CASSRQETQYF.

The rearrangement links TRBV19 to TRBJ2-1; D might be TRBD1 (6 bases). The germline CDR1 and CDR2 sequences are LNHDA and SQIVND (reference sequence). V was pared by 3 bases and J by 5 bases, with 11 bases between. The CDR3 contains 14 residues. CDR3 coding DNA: TGTGCCAGTAGTATCGTCGGGACAAACAATGAGCAGTTCTTC. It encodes CASSIVGTNNEQFF.

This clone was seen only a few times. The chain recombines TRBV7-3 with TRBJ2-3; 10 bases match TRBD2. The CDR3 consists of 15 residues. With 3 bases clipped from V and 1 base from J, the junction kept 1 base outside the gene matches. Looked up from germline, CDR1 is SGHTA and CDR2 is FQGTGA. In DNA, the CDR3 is TGTGCCAGCAGCTTCCTAGCGGGAGGCACAGATACGCAGTATTTT. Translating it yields CASSFLAGGTDTQYF.

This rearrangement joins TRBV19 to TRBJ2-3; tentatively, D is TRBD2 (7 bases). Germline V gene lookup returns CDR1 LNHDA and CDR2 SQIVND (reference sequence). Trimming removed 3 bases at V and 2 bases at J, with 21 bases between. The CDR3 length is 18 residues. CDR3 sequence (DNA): TGTGCCAGTAGTATTCTAAGCTGGGGGGGGCCCTCCACAGATACGCAGTATTTT. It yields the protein CASSILSWGGPSTDTQYF.

The CDR3 DNA is TGTGCCAGCAGCTTAGGCAGGGGGATAACCTACGAGCAGTACTTC. It specifies CASSLGRGITYEQYF. V and J are TRBV11-1 and TRBJ2-7, with 7 nucleotides matching TRBD1. This CDR3 spans 15 amino acids. From germline, CDR1 is SGHAT and CDR2 FQDESV (reference sequence). Losses at the gene ends were 1 base for V and 2 bases for J; bases not matched to a gene: 5.

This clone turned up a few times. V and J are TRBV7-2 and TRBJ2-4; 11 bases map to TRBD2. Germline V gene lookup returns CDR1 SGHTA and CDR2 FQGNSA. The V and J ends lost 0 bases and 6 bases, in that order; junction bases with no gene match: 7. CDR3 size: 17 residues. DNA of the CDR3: TGTGCCAGCAGCTTAGCGACTACTAGCGGGAGAGGAAACATTCAGTACTTC. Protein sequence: CASSLATTSGRGNIQYF.

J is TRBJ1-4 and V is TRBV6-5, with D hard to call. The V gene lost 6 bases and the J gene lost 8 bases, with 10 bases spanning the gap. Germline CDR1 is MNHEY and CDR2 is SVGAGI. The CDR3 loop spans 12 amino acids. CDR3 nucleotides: TGTGCCAGCAGGTCAACACAGGAAAAACTGTTTTTT. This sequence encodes CASRSTQEKLFF.

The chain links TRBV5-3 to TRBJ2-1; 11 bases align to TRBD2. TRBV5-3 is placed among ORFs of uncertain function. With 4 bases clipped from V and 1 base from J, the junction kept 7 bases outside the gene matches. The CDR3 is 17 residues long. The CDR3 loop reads CARSPPLAGGSYNEQFF. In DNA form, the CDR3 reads TGTGCCAGAAGCCCCCCCCTAGCGGGGGGATCCTACAATGAGCAGTTCTTC.

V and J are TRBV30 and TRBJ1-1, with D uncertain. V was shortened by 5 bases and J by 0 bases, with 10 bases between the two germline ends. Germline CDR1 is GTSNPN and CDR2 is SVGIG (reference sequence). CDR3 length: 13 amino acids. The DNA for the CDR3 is TGTGCCTGGGAGCTCGATTTGAACACTGAAGCTTTCTTT. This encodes CAWELDLNTEAFF. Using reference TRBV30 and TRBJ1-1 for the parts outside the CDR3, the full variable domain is SQTIHQWPATLVQPVGSPLSLECTVEGTSNPNLYWYRQAAGRGLQLLFYSVGIGQISSEVPQNLSASRPQDRQFILSSKKLLLSDSGFYLCAWELDLNTEAFFGQGTRLTVV.

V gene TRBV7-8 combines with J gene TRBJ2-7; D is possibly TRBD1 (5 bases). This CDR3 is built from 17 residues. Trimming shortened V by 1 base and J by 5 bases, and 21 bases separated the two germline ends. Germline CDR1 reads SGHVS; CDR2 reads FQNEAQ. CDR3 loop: CASSLVPRATASDEQYF. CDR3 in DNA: TGTGCCAGCAGCTTAGTTCCCAGGGCCACCGCTTCCGACGAGCAGTACTTC. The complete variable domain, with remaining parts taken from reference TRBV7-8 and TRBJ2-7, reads GAGVSQSPRYKVAKRGQDVALRCDPISGHVSLFWYQQALGQGPEFLTYFQNEAQLDKSGLPSDRFFAERPEGSVSTLKIQRTQQEDSAVYLCASSLVPRATASDEQYFGPGTRLTVT.

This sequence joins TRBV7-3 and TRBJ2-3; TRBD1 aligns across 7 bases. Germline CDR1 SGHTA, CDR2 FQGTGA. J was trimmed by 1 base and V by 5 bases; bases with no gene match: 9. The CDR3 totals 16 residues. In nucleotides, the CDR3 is TGTGCCAGCAGCGTACGGACAGGACGGGGCACAGATACGCAGTATTTT. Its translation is CASSVRTGRGTDTQYF. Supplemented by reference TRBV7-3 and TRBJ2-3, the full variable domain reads GAGVSQTPSNKVTEKGKYVELRCDPISGHTALYWYRQSLGQGPEFLIYFQGTGAADDSGLPNDRFFAVRPEGSVSTLKIQRTERGDSAVYLCASSVRTGRGTDTQYFGPGTRLTVL.

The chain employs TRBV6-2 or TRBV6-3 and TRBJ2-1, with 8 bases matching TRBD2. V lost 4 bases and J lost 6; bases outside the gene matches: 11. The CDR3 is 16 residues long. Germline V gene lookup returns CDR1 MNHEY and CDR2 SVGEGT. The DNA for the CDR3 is TGTGCCAGCAGTTTCTCAGGGACTAGAATCCCCAATGAGCAGTTCTTC. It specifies CASSFSGTRIPNEQFF.

CDR3 amino acids: CASSHGGGWDYGYTF. The DNA for the CDR3 is TGTGCCAGCAGCCACGGGGGTGGGTGGGACTATGGCTACACCTTC. The rearrangement joins TRBV11-2 to TRBJ1-2; weak D call: TRBD1 (5 bases). Trimming stripped 5 bases from V and 3 bases from J, with 16 bases between. Germline CDR1 reads SGHAT; CDR2 reads FQNNGV. The CDR3 spans 15 residues.

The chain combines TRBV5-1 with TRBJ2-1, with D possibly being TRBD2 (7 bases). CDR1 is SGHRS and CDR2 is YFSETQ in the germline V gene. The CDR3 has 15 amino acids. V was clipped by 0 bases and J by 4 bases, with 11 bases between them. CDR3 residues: CASSLGGGQYNEQFF. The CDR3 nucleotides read TGCGCCAGCAGCTTGGGGGGGGGCCAATACAATGAGCAGTTCTTC.

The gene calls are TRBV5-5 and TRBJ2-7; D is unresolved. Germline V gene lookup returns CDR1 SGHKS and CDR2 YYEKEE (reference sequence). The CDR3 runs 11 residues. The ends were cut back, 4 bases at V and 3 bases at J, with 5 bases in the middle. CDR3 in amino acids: CASSPGYEQYF. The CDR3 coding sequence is TGTGCCAGCAGCCCGGGCTACGAGCAGTACTTC.